These 10 T cell receptor beta chains originate from one sample sequenced in a study of neurological immune-mediated disorders (dated by TCRdb to about 2019). Library method: 5' RACE. The sequencing machine was an Illumina HiSeq 2500. TCRdb reworked the public reads: Q25 trimming with fastp, MiXCR clone assembly, productive beta chains retained. Identical CDR3 proteins give one entry, which carries the most common genes and DNA. The sample table shows approximately 65,000 distinct CDR3 sequences, and over 4% are seen once. Roughly 5.7% of the sample is in the top ten clones. The specimen was PBMCs. These receptors were obtained from a human donor with multiple sclerosis. The donor label of this sample is uncertain.

This clonotype was seen many times. CDR3 sequence: CASSPQGLHQPQHF. DNA for the CDR3: TGCGCCAGCAGCCCTCAGGGTCTTCATCAGCCCCAGCATTTT. V is TRBV5-1 and J is TRBJ1-5; the D gene is possibly TRBD1 (5 bases). V lost 4 bases and J lost 5, with 13 bases in between. The CDR3 consists of 14 residues. The germline CDR1 and CDR2 sequences are SGHRS and YFSETQ.

This clonotype has a count of ten or more. This chain links TRBV3-1 with TRBJ1-1; 7 nucleotides line up with TRBD1. CDR3 length: 11 residues. CDR1 and CDR2 (germline): LGHDT, YNNKEL (reference sequence). Unmatched junction bases numbered 0, after V lost 3 bases and J lost 8 bases. The DNA of the CDR3 is TGTGCCAGCAGCCAGGACAGGGAAGCTTTCTTT. Translation gives CASSQDREAFF.

This clonotype was recorded many times. The chain uses TRBV7-2 and TRBJ1-2; TRBD1 matches 8 bases. V gave up 6 bases and J gave up 4 bases; unmatched junction bases: 4. The CDR3 has 13 residues. CDR1 is SGHTA, CDR2 FQGNSA, per germline. This chain's CDR3 is CASSQDRGYGYTF. DNA for the CDR3: TGTGCCAGCAGTCAAGACAGGGGCTATGGCTACACCTTC.

This clonotype was recorded at least ten times. This rearrangement joins TRBV9 to TRBJ2-2; 8 bases match TRBD1. With 4 bases clipped from V and 1 base from J, the junction kept 9 bases outside the gene matches. Germline V gene data show CDR1 as SGDLS and CDR2 as YYNGEE. This CDR3 spans 17 amino acids. The CDR3 DNA follows: TGTGCCAGCAGCTACGCCCCGGACAGGGTGAACACCGGGGAGCTGTTTTTT. Protein sequence: CASSYAPDRVNTGELFF.

This clonotype was counted many times. As DNA, the CDR3 is TGCGCCAGCAGCTTGGTGTTCTCTGGGGCCAACGTCCTGACTTTC. This sequence encodes CASSLVFSGANVLTF. The chain uses TRBV5-1 and TRBJ2-6; D is ambiguous. The V end lost 0 bases, the J end lost 0 bases, and 4 bases lay between the germline ends. Germline V lookup: CDR1 SGHRS, CDR2 YFSETQ. CDR3 length: 15 amino acids.

This clonotype was recorded at least ten times. V and J are TRBV27 and TRBJ1-5; no clear D gene. Germline V CDR1 and CDR2: MNHEY, SMNVEV (reference sequence). Between the trimmed V and J ends, which lost 4 bases and 6 bases, there was a span of 10 bases. This CDR3 is 13 amino acids long. The CDR3 spells CASSSARFQPQHF. Here the CDR3 DNA reads TGTGCCAGCAGTTCGGCAAGGTTTCAGCCCCAGCATTTT.

This clonotype has a count of ten or more. This chain connects TRBV5-1 to TRBJ2-2; TRBD1 agrees at 9 bases. Trimming cost V 4 bases and J 6 bases; bases outside gene matches: 4. The germline CDR1 and CDR2 sequences are SGHRS and YFSETQ. The CDR3 loop spans 14 amino acids. In nucleotides, the CDR3 is TGCGCCAGCAGCCCACAGGGGGCGGCCGGGGAGCTGTTTTTT. It translates to CASSPQGAAGELFF.

This clonotype showed up many times. V usage is TRBV5-1 and J usage is TRBJ2-7, with TRBD1 identical over 9 bases. CDR1 is SGHRS and CDR2 is YFSETQ in the germline V gene. V trimming: 4 bases; J trimming: 6 bases; junction bases outside the gene matches: 8. This CDR3 is 14 amino acids long. The CDR3 coding sequence is TGCGCCAGCAGCACTCGGGACAGGGTGGGCGAGCAGTACTTC. Residues: CASSTRDRVGEQYF.

This clonotype was observed many times. The chain uses TRBV27 and TRBJ2-4; no clear D gene. This CDR3 is 15 amino acids long. Trimming removed 5 bases at V and 0 bases at J, with 11 bases between. CDR1 and CDR2 from the germline V gene are MNHEY and SMNVEV (reference sequence). The CDR3 region has the DNA TGTGCCAGCAGTACGGTCGGGCGAGCCAAAAACATTCAGTACTTC. This sequence encodes CASSTVGRAKNIQYF.

This clonotype was found many times. The chain carries TRBV5-6 and TRBJ2-1; tentative D call: TRBD1 (6 bases). Per germline, CDR1 SGHDT and CDR2 YYEEEE. The CDR3 spans 11 residues. V lost 1 base and J 14 bases, leaving 10 bases between the germline ends. The CDR3 nucleotides read TGTGCCAGCAGCTTGATGGGGGCGGAGTTCTTC. Amino acids: CASSLMGAEFF.